This T cell receptor (beta chain) was identified during a study of T cells in Graves' hyperthyroidism and ophthalmopathy. General study findings and limits: Model-based prediction identified ophthalmopathy a median approximately 6 months prior to its onset.

RNA transcripts gave rise to amplified TCR beta CDR3 regions. First-round RT-PCR of the TCR CDR3 relied on the HTBI primer set. TCRdb analysed the multiplex PCR reads with MiXCR anew, one entry per CDR3 protein. Of a few hundred thousand distinct CDR3 sequences detected, more than 15% appear once; the ten largest clones hold about 27%. This clonotype was found once. The antigen is unknown. The sequenced sample consisted of blood. The TCR comes from a woman between 18 and 30 years old with Graves' hyperthyroidism that later progressed to Graves' ophthalmopathy.

The CDR3 DNA reads TGTGCCAGCAGCCAAGTCCCGCCCGCAGGGGGGAACACCGGGGAGCTGTTTTTT. Translation gives CASSQVPPAGGNTGELFF. The V call is TRBV4-2, the J call TRBJ2-2, with 7 bases fitting TRBD1. Trimming cost V 1 base and J 1 base; bases outside gene matches: 9. There are 18 residues in the CDR3. Germline V gene lookup returns CDR1 LGHNA and CDR2 YNFKEQ.